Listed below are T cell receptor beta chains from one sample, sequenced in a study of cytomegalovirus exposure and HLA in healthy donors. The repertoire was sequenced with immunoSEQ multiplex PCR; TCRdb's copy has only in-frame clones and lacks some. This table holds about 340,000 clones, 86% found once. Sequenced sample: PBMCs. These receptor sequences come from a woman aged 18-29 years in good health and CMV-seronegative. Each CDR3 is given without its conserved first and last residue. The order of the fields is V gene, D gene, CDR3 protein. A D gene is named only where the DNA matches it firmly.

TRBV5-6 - ASSLGNSYNEQF
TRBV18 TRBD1 ATGQGYEQY
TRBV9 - ASSVEGSPETQY
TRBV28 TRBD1 ASRGQVYGYT
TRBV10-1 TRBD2 ARGVASGGETQY
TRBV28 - ASSGGASNQPQH
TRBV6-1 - ASSVVWNQPQH
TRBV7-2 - ASSAREQF
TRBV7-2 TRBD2 ASSFYSGRDETQY
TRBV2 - ASSEAQDNEQF
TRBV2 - ASSEIGQGHGTDTQY
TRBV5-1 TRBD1 ASSLDRGAGQPQH
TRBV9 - ASPFTQVTDGQPLLNTEAF
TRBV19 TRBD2 ASTSTSGMHTGELF
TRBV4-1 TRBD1 ASSRDRGYEQY
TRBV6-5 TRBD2 ASSYGLAGSYEQY
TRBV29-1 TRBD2 SVSGTSGERDIQY
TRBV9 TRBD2 ASSSGGTSGPYEQY
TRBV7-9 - ASSLDHYQPQH
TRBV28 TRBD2 ASSSSGSDEQF
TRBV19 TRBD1 ASRPDRASDTGELF
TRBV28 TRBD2 ASSQRGRSYNEQF
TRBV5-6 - ASGSTDTQY
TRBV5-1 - ASSPAEGGTYEQY
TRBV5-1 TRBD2 ASSSQAGSYNEQF
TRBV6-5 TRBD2 ASSYWLAGAPHEQY
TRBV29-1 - SVGLSGTEAF
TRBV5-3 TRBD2 ARTTPGLAGVRQGLVSYEQY
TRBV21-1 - ASSKVGEGSYGYT
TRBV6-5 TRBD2 ASSPLAGVYNEQF
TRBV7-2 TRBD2 ASSPQGGDNEQF
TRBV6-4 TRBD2 ASSPGASGTYEQY
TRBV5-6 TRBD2 ASSLQGLAGGSLYEQY
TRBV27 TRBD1 ASRGQATNTEAF
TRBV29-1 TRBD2 SVDLGLAGGNEQF
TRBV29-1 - SVAAGGDNEQF
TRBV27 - ASSLAASYNEQF
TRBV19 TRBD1 ASSQAGGGSYEQY
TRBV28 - ATSPFAGSTSGNTIY
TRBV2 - ASSVGDQPQH
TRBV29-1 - SVDGLQGINRGYT
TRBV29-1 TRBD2 SVGLAGPAEQY
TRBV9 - ASSVEDGGDEQY
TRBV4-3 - ASSQAQGYEQY
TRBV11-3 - ASSLAEF
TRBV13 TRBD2 ASSSRLAGGYNEQF
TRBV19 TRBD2 ASSITEREAPTYEQY
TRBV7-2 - ASSSTGMGRSYEQY
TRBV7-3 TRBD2 ASSLTGTSVTGELF
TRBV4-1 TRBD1 ASSRLGQGDNQPQH
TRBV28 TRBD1 ASSLGDRDGLGY
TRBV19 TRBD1 ASSGTGGVNQPQH
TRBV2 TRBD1 ASRATGAYEQY
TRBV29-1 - SSSEGGDEQF
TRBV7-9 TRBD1 ASSWSGTGGDSRYEQY